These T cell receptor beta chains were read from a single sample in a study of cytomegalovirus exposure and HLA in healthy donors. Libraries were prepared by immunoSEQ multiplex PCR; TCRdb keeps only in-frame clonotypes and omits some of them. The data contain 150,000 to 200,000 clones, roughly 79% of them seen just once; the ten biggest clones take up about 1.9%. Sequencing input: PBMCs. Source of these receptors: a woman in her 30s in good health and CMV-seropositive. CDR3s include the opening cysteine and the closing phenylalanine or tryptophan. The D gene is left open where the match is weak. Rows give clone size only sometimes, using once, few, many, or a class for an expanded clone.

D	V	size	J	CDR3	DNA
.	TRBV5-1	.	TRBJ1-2	CASRPVRGTGGYTF	TGCGCCAGCAGACCGGTGAGGGGGACGGGTGGCTACACCTTC
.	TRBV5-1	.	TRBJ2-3	CASSLVRGMDTQYF	TGCGCCAGCAGCTTGGTGCGGGGTATGGATACGCAGTATTTT
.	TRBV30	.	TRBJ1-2	CAWESFAGTTYGYTF	TGTGCCTGGGAGTCTTTCGCCGGAACTACCTATGGCTACACCTTC
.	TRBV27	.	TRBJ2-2	CASSLYRDGVRSTGELFF	TGTGCCAGCAGTCTCTACAGGGACGGGGTGAGGAGCACCGGGGAGCTGTTTTTT
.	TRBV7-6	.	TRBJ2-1	CASSSSQSSSYNEQFF	TGTGCCAGCAGCTCCTCACAGAGTAGCTCCTACAATGAGCAGTTCTTC
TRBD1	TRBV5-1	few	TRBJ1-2	CASSFNRGLDGYTF	TGCGCCAGCAGCTTTAACAGGGGTCTCGATGGCTACACCTTC
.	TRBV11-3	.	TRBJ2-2	CASSLHTGELFF	TGTGCCAGCAGCCTACACACCGGGGAGCTGTTTTTT
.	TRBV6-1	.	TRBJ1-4	CASKGQGANEKLFF	TGTGCCAGCAAAGGCCAAGGGGCTAATGAAAAACTGTTTTTT
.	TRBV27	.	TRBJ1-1	CASSLTFRAGTEAFF	TGTGCCAGCAGTTTAACATTCCGGGCAGGGACTGAAGCTTTCTTT
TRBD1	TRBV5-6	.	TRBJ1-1	CASSLGDRNTEAFF	TGTGCCAGCAGCCTCGGGGACAGGAACACTGAAGCTTTCTTT
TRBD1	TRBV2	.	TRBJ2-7	CASRDRDRAPYEQYF	TGTGCCAGCAGAGACCGGGACAGAGCACCCTACGAGCAGTACTTC
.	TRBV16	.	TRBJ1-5	CASSQSRNLGKGGSQPQHF	TGTGCCAGCAGCCAATCACGGAACCTCGGGAAGGGTGGGAGTCAGCCCCAGCATTTT
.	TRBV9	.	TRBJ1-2	CASSVRDTYTANYGYTF	TGTGCCAGCAGCGTCCGGGACACCTATACAGCTAACTATGGCTACACCTTC
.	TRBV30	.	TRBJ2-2	CAWSVRGRLLNTGELFF	TGTGCCTGGAGTGTAAGGGGTAGGCTTCTGAACACCGGGGAGCTGTTTTTT
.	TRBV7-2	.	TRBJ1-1	CASSFSGNTEAFF	TGTGCCAGCAGCTTCTCCGGGAACACTGAAGCTTTCTTT
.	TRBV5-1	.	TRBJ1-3	CASSLLGRGSGNTIYF	TGCGCCAGCAGCTTACTCGGCAGGGGATCTGGAAACACCATATATTTT
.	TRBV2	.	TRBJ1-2	CASSGALRGYGYTF	TGTGCCAGCAGTGGAGCTTTGAGAGGCTATGGCTACACCTTC
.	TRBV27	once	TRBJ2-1	CASSLTRYNEQFF	TGTGCCAGCAGTTTGACCAGGTACAATGAGCAGTTCTTC
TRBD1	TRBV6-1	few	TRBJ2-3	CATRVNRQGLTQYF	TGTGCCACCCGGGTGAACCGACAGGGTTTGACGCAGTATTTT
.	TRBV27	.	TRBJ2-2	CASSFRSGSGELFF	TGTGCCAGCAGTTTCCGTAGTGGTAGCGGGGAGCTGTTTTTT
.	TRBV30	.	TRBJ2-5	CAWSFRAEGTQYF	TGTGCCTGGAGTTTCCGGGCCGAGGGGACCCAGTACTTC
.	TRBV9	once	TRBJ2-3	CASSMRGRTDTQYF	TGTGCCAGCAGCATGCGGGGCCGCACAGATACGCAGTATTTT
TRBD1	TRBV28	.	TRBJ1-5	CASSYPLLTGETDQPQHF	TGTGCCAGCAGTTACCCTCTACTGACAGGGGAGACGGATCAGCCCCAGCATTTT
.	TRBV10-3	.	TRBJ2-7	CAISDRQDYEQYF	TGTGCCATCAGTGATCGACAGGACTACGAGCAGTACTTC
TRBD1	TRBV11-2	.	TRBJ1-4	CASSLARQGYEKLFF	TGTGCCAGCAGCTTAGCCCGACAGGGGTATGAAAAACTGTTTTTT
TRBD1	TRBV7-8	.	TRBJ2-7	CASSQDRGPYEQYF	TGTGCCAGCAGCCAGGACAGGGGGCCCTACGAGCAGTACTTC
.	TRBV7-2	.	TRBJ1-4	CASSFQANRAEKLFF	TGTGCCAGCAGCTTCCAGGCCAACAGGGCTGAAAAACTGTTTTTT
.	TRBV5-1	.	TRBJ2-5	CASSLDSTETQYF	TGCGCCAGCAGCTTGGACAGTACAGAGACCCAGTACTTC
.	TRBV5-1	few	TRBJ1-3	CASRKAGSGNTIYF	TGCGCCAGCAGAAAGGCGGGCTCTGGAAACACCATATATTTT